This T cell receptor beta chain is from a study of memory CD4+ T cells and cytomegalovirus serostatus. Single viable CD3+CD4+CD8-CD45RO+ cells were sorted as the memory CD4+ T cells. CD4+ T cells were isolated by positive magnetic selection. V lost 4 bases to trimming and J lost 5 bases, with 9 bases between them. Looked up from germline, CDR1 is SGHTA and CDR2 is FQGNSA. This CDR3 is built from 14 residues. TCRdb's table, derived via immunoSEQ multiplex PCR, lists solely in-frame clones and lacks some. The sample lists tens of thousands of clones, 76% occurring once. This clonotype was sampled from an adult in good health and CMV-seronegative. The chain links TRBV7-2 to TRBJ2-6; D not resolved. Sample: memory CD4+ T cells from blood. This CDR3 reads CASSSPGWANVLTF. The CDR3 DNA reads TGTGCCAGCAGCTCCCCGGGCTGGGCCAACGTCCTGACTTTC.